Listed below are T cell receptor beta chains from one sample, sequenced in a study of blood T cell repertoires in COVID-19. The method was immunoSEQ multiplex PCR; TCRdb's version includes in-frame clones alone and lacks a portion of them. Here the sample spans roughly 210,000 clones, about 85% being singletons. Sequencing used peripheral blood. These TCRs come from a woman over 75 with COVID-19, enrolled during active disease. Both conserved end residues are part of each CDR3. Each record gives: V gene, J gene, CDR3 protein.

v_gene: TRBV19
j_gene: TRBJ1-4
CDR3aa: CASTQPGLGAWGNEKLFF

v_gene: TRBV5-5
j_gene: TRBJ1-1
CDR3aa: CASSFPGGEAFF

v_gene: TRBV28
j_gene: TRBJ1-6
CDR3aa: CASTNKTVYNSPLHF

v_gene: TRBV4-2
j_gene: TRBJ2-2
CDR3aa: CASSQEGGLSTGELFF

v_gene: TRBV5-1
j_gene: TRBJ2-3
CDR3aa: CASSIVSGTGAGDTQYF

v_gene: TRBV28
j_gene: TRBJ2-1
CDR3aa: CATSGSYNEQFF

v_gene: TRBV2
j_gene: TRBJ1-5
CDR3aa: CASSGAAFNQPQHF

v_gene: TRBV7-8
j_gene: TRBJ1-2
CDR3aa: CASSPSTGIYGYTF

v_gene: TRBV5-1
j_gene: TRBJ2-2
CDR3aa: CASSLGATGELFF

v_gene: TRBV12-3/TRBV12-4
j_gene: TRBJ1-1
CDR3aa: CASSLGRGEAFF

v_gene: TRBV28
j_gene: TRBJ2-7
CDR3aa: CASSFQTGGPYEQYF

v_gene: TRBV6-5
j_gene: TRBJ1-1
CDR3aa: CASSYSNRGGTEAFF

v_gene: TRBV7-9
j_gene: TRBJ2-4
CDR3aa: CASSADSAGSQNIQYF

v_gene: TRBV18
j_gene: TRBJ1-1
CDR3aa: CASSPPTRVEAFF

v_gene: TRBV2
j_gene: TRBJ1-1
CDR3aa: CASNLLPGARTEAFF

v_gene: TRBV5-1
j_gene: TRBJ2-2
CDR3aa: CASSLVSRATGELFF

v_gene: TRBV28
j_gene: TRBJ1-1
CDR3aa: CASSLWSRGRNTEAFF

v_gene: TRBV3-1/TRBV3-2
j_gene: TRBJ1-5
CDR3aa: CASSQVGGNQPQHF

v_gene: TRBV4-3
j_gene: TRBJ2-3
CDR3aa: CASSQDTGGPRTDTQYF

v_gene: TRBV11-2
j_gene: TRBJ1-1
CDR3aa: CASSLGSGGNTEAFF

v_gene: TRBV3-1/TRBV3-2
j_gene: TRBJ2-5
CDR3aa: CASSLQGLQETQYF

v_gene: TRBV9
j_gene: TRBJ1-4
CDR3aa: CASSVEGAQGNEKLFF

v_gene: TRBV19
j_gene: TRBJ1-5
CDR3aa: CASSTTGYSNQPQHF

v_gene: TRBV7-6
j_gene: TRBJ2-7
CDR3aa: CASSSNSGGAYEQYF

v_gene: TRBV21-1
j_gene: TRBJ2-1
CDR3aa: CASSPLSGGPGNEQFF

v_gene: TRBV10-3
j_gene: TRBJ2-1
CDR3aa: CATANNEQFF

v_gene: TRBV5-1
j_gene: TRBJ1-3
CDR3aa: CASSLGAGTGSGNTIYF

v_gene: TRBV29-1
j_gene: TRBJ2-5
CDR3aa: CSVQLTSGVSRETQYF

v_gene: TRBV2
j_gene: TRBJ1-2
CDR3aa: CASSGGQGVGYTF

v_gene: TRBV6-5
j_gene: TRBJ1-5
CDR3aa: CASRRTGGNQPQHF

v_gene: TRBV10-1
j_gene: TRBJ1-6
CDR3aa: CASSGRDRGPSYNSPLHF

v_gene: TRBV5-6
j_gene: TRBJ1-2
CDR3aa: CASSPDRGWSYGYTF

v_gene: TRBV5-8
j_gene: TRBJ1-3
CDR3aa: CASSPIGQGGNTIYF

v_gene: TRBV5-1
j_gene: TRBJ2-2
CDR3aa: CASSPAEGFKLFF

v_gene: TRBV2
j_gene: TRBJ1-1
CDR3aa: CASSFGQRTEAFF

v_gene: TRBV7-9
j_gene: TRBJ2-1
CDR3aa: CASSLSLGQGDNNEQFF

v_gene: TRBV7-2
j_gene: TRBJ2-7
CDR3aa: CASSLARVAGDEQYF

v_gene: TRBV7-2
j_gene: TRBJ1-1
CDR3aa: CASSIQGPTEAFF

v_gene: TRBV7-9
j_gene: TRBJ1-6
CDR3aa: CASSFQGVHSPLHF

v_gene: TRBV7-8
j_gene: TRBJ2-3
CDR3aa: CASSLSGGWQYF

v_gene: TRBV5-4
j_gene: TRBJ1-4
CDR3aa: CASSLPGQDEKLFF

v_gene: TRBV6-6
j_gene: TRBJ1-5
CDR3aa: CASGSLEEQPQHF

v_gene: TRBV28
j_gene: TRBJ1-2
CDR3aa: CASRTTGANYGYTF

v_gene: TRBV21-1
j_gene: TRBJ2-1
CDR3aa: CASSKVGGARGGEQFF

v_gene: TRBV5-1
j_gene: TRBJ2-2
CDR3aa: CASSLAGGNTGELFF

v_gene: TRBV28
j_gene: TRBJ1-3
CDR3aa: CAGSLRDGAGSGNTIYF

v_gene: TRBV10-3
j_gene: TRBJ2-5
CDR3aa: CAISQRQYQETQYF

v_gene: TRBV7-2
j_gene: TRBJ2-1
CDR3aa: CASSLYRYEQFF

v_gene: TRBV18
j_gene: TRBJ2-7
CDR3aa: CASSPSGGRYEQYF

v_gene: TRBV6-5
j_gene: TRBJ2-5
CDR3aa: CASSRQGASQETQYF

v_gene: TRBV19
j_gene: TRBJ1-5
CDR3aa: CASSNTGNQPQHF

v_gene: TRBV10-3
j_gene: TRBJ1-4
CDR3aa: CAISENRGVEKLFF